This TCR beta chain was obtained from a study of T cells after yellow fever vaccination (dated by TCRdb to the late 2010s). With respect to the entire study: The SMART-Seq v4 Ultra Low Input RNA kit was used to prepare libraries from fractions with low cell numbers. Blood samples were taken at several timepoints before and after primary and secondary immunization, and bulk PBMC replicates and cell subsets were isolated. Two healthy male donors made up the cohort, one aged 18 to 29 years and the other aged 30 to 40 years. To follow T-cell clones before and after primary and booster YFV17D yellow fever vaccination, bulk TCR alpha and beta repertoires were sequenced over time.

Data came from an Illumina NovaSeq 6000. Synthesis of TCR cDNA relied on 5'RACE template switching, a step that introduced a universal primer site along with unique molecular identifiers. cDNA synthesis was primed from both the TCR alpha and TCR beta constant segments. Libraries were amplified in two PCR steps, with sample barcodes and sequencing adapters added in the second step. Libraries were sequenced on Illumina HiSeq 2500 (2x100 bp) or NovaSeq (2x150 bp). Per the source publication's procedure: Reads were demultiplexed and collapsed into UMI consensus sequences with MIGEC, and V(D)J alignment was performed with MiXCR. Vaccine-responding clonotypes were defined with edgeR using replicate PBMC samples, requiring FDR below 0.01 and a log2 fold change above 5 up to day 15. Each bulk clonotype was labeled CD4 or CD8 based on which sequenced repertoire, CD4 or CD8, contained the clonotype at higher abundance. TCRdb reanalyzed the raw reads on its own, using fastp at Q25 for trimming and MiXCR for clone calling, and kept in-frame beta chains. Rows with a matching CDR3 protein are joined into one entry that keeps the most common DNA and genes. TCRdb's processing, not the authors', yielded these V and J calls. This sample holds fewer than 350,000 distinct CDR3 sequences; around 3.6% were observed only once. The top ten clonotypes cover about a quarter of the sample.

This clonotype appeared many times. The antigen this receptor binds is unknown. Per-base qualities were not stored, and no clone one base away is much larger. The treatment or condition label here, explained by the study, means: live attenuated yellow fever vaccine strain. At each blood-draw timepoint, two biological replicates of bulk PBMCs were obtained. A standard Ficoll-Paque protocol was used to isolate PBMCs from peripheral blood. TriZol was used to extract RNA from bulk PBMCs, from CD4 and CD8 fractions, and from dextramer-positive and dextramer-negative fractions. What the authors observed across the whole study: Compared with the primary T-cell response, the secondary T-cell response was faster but weaker, reaching its peak on day 5 rather than on day 15. Most clones expanded after primary vaccination were re-detected after the booster (almost 98% of CD4 and 88% of CD8), suggesting broad memory maintenance. Because abundant contaminating clonotypes from the bulk population could be contained in FACS-sorted repertoires, computational filtering was required. Because the study included only a couple of donors, the extent to which the findings can be generalized is limited. A small fraction of clonotypes appeared in both the CD4 and CD8 compartments, likely as a result of convergent recombination.

V is cut by 2 bases and J by 1 base, and the space between the germline ends is 8 bases. The germline V gene (reference sequence) sets CDR1 to LGHDT and CDR2 to YNNKEL. The CDR3 holds 14 amino acids from the cysteine to the phenylalanine. Only the CDR3 DNA is retained, 42 bases long and in frame from the first base. The receptor chain draws on TRBV3-1 and TRBJ2-5; the D segment could be TRBD1, given 5 matching bases. The receptor was isolated from a young man who received the YFV17D yellow fever vaccine. The sample here was PBMCs, taken on the day of the yellow fever booster vaccination. The CDR3 amino acid sequence is: CASSQQGVQETQYF. The DNA reads as follows: TGTGCCAGCAGCCAACAGGGCGTCCAAGAGACCCAGTACTTC.